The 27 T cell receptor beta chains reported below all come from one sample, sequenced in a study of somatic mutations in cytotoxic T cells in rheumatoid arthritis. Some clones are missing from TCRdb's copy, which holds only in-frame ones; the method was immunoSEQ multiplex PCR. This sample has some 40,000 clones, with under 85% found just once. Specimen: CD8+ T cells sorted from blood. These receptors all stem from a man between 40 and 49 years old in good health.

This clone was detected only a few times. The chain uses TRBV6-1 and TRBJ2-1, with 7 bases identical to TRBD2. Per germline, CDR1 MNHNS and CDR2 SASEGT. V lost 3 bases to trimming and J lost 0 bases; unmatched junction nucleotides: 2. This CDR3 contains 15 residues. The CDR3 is CASSEGGGSYNEQFF. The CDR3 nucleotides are TGTGCCAGCAGTGAGGGCGGGGGCTCCTACAATGAGCAGTTCTTC.

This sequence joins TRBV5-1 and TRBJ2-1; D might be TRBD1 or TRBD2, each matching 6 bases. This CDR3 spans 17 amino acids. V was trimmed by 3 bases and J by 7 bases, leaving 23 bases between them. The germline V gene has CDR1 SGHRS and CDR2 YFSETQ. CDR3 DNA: TGCGCCAGCAGCTGGCCGGTAGGGGGACTTGTTGGGAATGAGCAGTTCTTC. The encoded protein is CASSWPVGGLVGNEQFF.

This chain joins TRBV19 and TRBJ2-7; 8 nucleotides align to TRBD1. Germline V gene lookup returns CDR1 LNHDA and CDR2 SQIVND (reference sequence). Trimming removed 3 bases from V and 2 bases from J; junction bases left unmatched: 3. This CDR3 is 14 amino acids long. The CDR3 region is CASSMGTGTYEQYF. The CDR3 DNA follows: TGTGCCAGTAGTATGGGGACAGGTACCTACGAGCAGTACTTC.

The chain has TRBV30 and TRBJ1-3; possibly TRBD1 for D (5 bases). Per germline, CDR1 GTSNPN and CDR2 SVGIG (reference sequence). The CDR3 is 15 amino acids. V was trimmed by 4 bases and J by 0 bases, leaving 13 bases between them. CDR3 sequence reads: CAWNEPTVSGNTIYF. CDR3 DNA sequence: TGTGCCTGGAATGAACCGACAGTCTCTGGAAACACCATATATTTT.

The CDR3 DNA is TGCAGCGTTGAGGTAGGGGACTACGAGCAGTACTTC. Amino acid sequence: CSVEVGDYEQYF. The gene calls are TRBV29-1 and TRBJ2-7, with D tentatively TRBD1 (5 bases). V was pared by 3 bases and J by 3 bases, with 9 bases between. Germline values: CDR1 SQVTM, CDR2 ANQGSEA. This CDR3 contains 12 residues.

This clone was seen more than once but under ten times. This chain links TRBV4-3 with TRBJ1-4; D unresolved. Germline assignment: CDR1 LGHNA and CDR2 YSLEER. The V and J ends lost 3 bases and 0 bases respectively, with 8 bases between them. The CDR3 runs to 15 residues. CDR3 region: CASSQGIATNEKLFF. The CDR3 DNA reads TGCGCCAGCAGCCAGGGCATTGCAACTAATGAAAAACTGTTTTTT.

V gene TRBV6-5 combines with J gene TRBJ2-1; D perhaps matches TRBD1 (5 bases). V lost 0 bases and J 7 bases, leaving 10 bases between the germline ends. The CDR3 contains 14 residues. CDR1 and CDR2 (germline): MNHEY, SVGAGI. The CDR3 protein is CASSYSRQGNEQFF. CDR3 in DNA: TGTGCCAGCAGTTACTCGAGGCAGGGAAATGAGCAGTTCTTC.

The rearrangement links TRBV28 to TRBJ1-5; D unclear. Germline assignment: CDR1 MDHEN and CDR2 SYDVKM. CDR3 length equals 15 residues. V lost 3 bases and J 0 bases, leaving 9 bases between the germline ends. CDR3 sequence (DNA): TGTGCCAGCAGTTTCGTCCGATATAGCAATCAGCCCCAGCATTTT. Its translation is CASSFVRYSNQPQHF.

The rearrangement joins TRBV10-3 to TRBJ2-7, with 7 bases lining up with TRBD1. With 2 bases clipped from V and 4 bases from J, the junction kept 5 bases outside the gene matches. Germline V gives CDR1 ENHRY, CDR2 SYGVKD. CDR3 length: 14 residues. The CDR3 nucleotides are TGTGCCATCAGTGAGACCACAGGGGTATACGAGCAGTACTTC. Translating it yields CAISETTGVYEQYF.

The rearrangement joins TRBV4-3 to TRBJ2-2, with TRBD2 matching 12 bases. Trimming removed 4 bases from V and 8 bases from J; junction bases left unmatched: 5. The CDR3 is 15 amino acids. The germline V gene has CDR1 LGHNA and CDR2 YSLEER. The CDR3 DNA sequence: TGCGCCAGCAGCCCGACTAGCGGGAGACCTGGGGAGCTGTTTTTT. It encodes CASSPTSGRPGELFF.

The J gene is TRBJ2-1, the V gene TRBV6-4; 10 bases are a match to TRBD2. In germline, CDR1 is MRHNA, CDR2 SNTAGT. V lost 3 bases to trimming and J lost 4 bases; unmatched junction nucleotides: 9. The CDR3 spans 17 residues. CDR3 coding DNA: TGTGCCAGCAGTGAAGCCCCACTAGCGGGAACTTACAATGAGCAGTTCTTC. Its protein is CASSEAPLAGTYNEQFF.

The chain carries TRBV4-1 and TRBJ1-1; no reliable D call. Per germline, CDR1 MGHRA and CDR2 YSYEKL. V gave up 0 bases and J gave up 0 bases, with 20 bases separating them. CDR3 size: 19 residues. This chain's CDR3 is CASSQEVPISLGMNTEAFF. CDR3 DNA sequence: TGCGCCAGCAGCCAAGAGGTACCAATTTCGTTGGGGATGAACACTGAAGCTTTCTTT.

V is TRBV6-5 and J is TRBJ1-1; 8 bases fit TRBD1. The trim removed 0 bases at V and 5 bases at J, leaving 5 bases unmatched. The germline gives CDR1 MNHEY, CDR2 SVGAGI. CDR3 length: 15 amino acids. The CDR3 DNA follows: TGTGCCAGCAGTTACTCTATGGACAGGGTAACTGAAGCTTTCTTT. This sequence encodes CASSYSMDRVTEAFF.

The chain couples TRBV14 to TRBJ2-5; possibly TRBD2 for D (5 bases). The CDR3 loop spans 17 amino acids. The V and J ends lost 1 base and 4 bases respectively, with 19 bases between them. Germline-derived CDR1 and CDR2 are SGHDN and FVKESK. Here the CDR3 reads CASSQGVHSGWRETQYF. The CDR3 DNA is TGTGCCAGCAGCCAAGGGGTACACTCGGGGTGGCGAGAGACCCAGTACTTC.

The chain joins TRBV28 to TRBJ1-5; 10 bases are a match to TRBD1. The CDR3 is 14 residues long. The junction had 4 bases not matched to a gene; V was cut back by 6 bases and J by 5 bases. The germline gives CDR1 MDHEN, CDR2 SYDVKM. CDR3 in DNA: TGTGCCAGCAGGGACAGGGGGATCCATCAGCCCCAGCATTTT. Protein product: CASRDRGIHQPQHF. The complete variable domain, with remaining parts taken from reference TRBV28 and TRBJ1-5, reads DVKVTQSSRYLVKRTGEKVFLECVQDMDHENMFWYRQDPGLGLRLIYFSYDVKMKEKGDIPEGYSVSREKKERFSLILESASTNQTSMYLCASRDRGIHQPQHFGDGTRLSIL.

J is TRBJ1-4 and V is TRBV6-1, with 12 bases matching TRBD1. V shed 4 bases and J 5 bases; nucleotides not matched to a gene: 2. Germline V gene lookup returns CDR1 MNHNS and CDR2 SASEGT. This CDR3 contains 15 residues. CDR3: CASSVGTGGNEKLFF. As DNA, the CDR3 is TGTGCCAGCAGTGTGGGGACAGGGGGCAATGAAAAACTGTTTTTT.

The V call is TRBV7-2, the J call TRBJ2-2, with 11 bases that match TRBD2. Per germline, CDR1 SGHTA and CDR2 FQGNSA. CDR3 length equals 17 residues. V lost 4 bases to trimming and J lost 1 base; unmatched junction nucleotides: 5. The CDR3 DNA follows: TGTGCCAGCAGCTCGGGACTAGCGGAGATGAACACCGGGGAGCTGTTTTTT. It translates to CASSSGLAEMNTGELFF. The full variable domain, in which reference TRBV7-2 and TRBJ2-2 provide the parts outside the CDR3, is GAGVSQSPSNKVTEKGKDVELRCDPISGHTALYWYRQSLGQGLEFLIYFQGNSAPDKSGLPSDRFSAERTGGSVSTLTIQRTQQEDSAVYLCASSSGLAEMNTGELFFGEGSRLTVL.

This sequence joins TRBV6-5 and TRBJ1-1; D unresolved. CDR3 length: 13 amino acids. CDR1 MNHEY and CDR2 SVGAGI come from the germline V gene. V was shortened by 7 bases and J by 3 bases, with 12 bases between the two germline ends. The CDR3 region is CASKTRGHTEAFF. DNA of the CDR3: TGTGCCAGCAAAACTCGAGGGCACACTGAAGCTTTCTTT.

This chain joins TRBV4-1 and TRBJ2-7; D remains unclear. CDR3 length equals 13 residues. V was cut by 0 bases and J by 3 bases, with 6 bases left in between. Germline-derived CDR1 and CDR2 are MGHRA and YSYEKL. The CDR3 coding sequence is TGCGCCAGCAGCCAAGAGTATAGCTACGAGCAGTACTTC. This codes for CASSQEYSYEQYF.

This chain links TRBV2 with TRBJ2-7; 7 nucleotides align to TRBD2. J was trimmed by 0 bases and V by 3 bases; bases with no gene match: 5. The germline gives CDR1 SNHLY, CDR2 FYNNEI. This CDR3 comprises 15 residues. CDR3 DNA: TGTGCCAGCAGTGAGGCTAGCGGAGCCTCCTACGAGCAGTACTTC. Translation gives CASSEASGASYEQYF. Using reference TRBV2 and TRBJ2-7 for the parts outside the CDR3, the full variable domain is EPEVTQTPSHQVTQMGQEVILRCVPISNHLYFYWYRQILGQKVEFLVSFYNNEISEKSEIFDDQFSVERPDGSNFTLKIRSTKLEDSAMYFCASSEASGASYEQYFGPGTRLTVT.

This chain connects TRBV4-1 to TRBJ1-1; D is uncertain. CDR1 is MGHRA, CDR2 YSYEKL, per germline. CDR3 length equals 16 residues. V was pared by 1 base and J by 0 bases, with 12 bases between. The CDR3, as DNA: TGCGCCAGCAGCCAAGGGGAGTACCCCATGAACACTGAAGCTTTCTTT. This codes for CASSQGEYPMNTEAFF.

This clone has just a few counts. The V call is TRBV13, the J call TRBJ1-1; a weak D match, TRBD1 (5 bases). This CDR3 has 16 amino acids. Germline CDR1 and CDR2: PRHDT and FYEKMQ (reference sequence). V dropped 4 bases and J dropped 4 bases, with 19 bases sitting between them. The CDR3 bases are TGTGCCAGCAGCTCTGGGACGGGGACCGTACGCACTGAAGCTTTCTTT. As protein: CASSSGTGTVRTEAFF.

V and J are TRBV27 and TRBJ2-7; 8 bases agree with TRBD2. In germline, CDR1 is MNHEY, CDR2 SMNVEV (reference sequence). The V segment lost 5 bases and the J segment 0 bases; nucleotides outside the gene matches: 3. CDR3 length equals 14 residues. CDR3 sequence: CASSTSGYSYEQYF. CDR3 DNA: TGTGCCAGCAGTACTAGCGGATACTCCTACGAGCAGTACTTC.

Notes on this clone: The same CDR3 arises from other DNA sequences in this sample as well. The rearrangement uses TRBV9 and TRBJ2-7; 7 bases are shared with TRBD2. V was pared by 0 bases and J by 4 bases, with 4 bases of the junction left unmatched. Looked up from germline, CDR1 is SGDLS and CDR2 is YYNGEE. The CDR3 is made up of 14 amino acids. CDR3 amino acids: CASSVGGSGYEQYF. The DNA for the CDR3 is TGTGCCAGCAGCGTAGGCGGGAGCGGGTACGAGCAGTACTTC.

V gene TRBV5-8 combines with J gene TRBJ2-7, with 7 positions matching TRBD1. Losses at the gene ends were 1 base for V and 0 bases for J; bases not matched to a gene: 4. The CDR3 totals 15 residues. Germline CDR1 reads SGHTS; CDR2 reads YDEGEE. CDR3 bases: TGTGCCAGCAGCTTGAGGACAGGTAGCTCCTACGAGCAGTACTTC. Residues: CASSLRTGSSYEQYF. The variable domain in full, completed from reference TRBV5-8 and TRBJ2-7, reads EAGVTQSPTHLIKTRGQQATLRCSPISGHTSVYWYQQALGLGLQFLLWYDEGEERNRGNFPPRFSGRQFPNYSSELNVNALELEDSALYLCASSLRTGSSYEQYFGPGTRLTVT.

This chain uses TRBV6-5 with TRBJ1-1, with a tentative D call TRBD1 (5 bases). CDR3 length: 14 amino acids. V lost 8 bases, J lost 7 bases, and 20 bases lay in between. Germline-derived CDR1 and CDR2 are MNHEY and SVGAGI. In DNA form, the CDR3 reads TGTGCCAGCTTCCCAAGTTGGGGGGGACTTGAAGCTTTCTTT. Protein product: CASFPSWGGLEAFF.

This CDR3 reads CASRAFGTGELFF. CDR3 nucleotide sequence: TGTGCCAGCAGGGCCTTTGGCACCGGGGAGCTGTTTTTT. The chain is built from TRBV28 and TRBJ2-2; D remains ambiguous. The CDR3 has 13 amino acids. CDR1 is MDHEN, CDR2 SYDVKM, per germline. V dropped 6 bases and J dropped 4 bases, with 9 bases sitting between them.